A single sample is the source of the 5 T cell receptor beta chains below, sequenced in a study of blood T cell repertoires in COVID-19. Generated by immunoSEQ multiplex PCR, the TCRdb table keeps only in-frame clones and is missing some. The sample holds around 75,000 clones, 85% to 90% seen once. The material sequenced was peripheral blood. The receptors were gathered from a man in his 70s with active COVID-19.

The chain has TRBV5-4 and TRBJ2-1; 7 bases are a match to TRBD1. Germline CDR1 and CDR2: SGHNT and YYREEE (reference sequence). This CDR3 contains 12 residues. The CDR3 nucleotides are TGTGCAGGGGGCGTTTCCTACAATGAGCAGTTCTTC. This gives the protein CAGGVSYNEQFF.

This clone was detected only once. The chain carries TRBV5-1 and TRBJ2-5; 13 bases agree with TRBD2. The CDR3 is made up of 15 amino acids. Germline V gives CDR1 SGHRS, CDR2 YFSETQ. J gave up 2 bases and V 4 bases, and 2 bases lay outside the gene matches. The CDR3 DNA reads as TGCGCCAGCAGCGAGGGACTAGCGGGGCAAGAGACCCAGTACTTC. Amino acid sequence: CASSEGLAGQETQYF.

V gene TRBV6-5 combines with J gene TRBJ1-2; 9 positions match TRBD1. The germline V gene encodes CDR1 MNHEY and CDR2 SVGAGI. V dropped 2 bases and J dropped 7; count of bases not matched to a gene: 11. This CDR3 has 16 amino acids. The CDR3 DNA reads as TGTGCCAGCAGTTACAGACCGGGACAGGGAGTCTCTGGCTACACCTTC. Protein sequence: CASSYRPGQGVSGYTF.

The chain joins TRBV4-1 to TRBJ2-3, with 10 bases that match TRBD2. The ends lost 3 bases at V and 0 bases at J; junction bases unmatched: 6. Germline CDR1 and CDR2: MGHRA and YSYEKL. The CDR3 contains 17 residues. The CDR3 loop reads CASSHGWTSGSTDTQYF. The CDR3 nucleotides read TGCGCCAGCAGCCACGGGTGGACTAGCGGAAGCACAGATACGCAGTATTTT.

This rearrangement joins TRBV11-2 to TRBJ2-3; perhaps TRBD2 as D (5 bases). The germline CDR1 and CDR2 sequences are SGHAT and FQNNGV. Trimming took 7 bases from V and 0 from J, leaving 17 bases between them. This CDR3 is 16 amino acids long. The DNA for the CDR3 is TGTGCCAGCACCCCCTCCGGGGTAGGAAGCACAGATACGCAGTATTTT. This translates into CASTPSGVGSTDTQYF.